This T cell receptor (beta chain) was identified in a study of blood T cell repertoires in COVID-19. Study in general: The cDNA or gDNA used as material had been derived from T cells, B-cell-depleted T cells, or PBMCs.

Seattle cases were enrolled at active infection and followed longitudinally. Original analysis: The authors estimated nucleated cell counts from reference gene primer amplification. Sequencing used immunoSEQ multiplex PCR; TCRdb keeps in-frame clones, though not all of them. V, J and clone size were drawn from that table, and D and trimming were deduced from the DNA. The sample includes about 300,000 clones, around 84% of them seen just once. CDR3 length: 16 residues. Germline V gives CDR1 MDHEN, CDR2 SYDVKM. Trimming took 4 bases from V and 6 from J; bases not matched to a gene: 9. The clonotype comes from a human donor with COVID-19, enrolled during active disease. The donor label of this sample is uncertain. Sequenced: peripheral blood. This chain links TRBV28 with TRBJ2-2, with TRBD1 matching 9 bases. CDR3 nucleotides: TGTGCCAGCAGTTCCTCAGACAGGGGGTGGGCCGGGGAGCTGTTTTTT. Amino acid sequence: CASSSSDRGWAGELFF.